A selection of T cell receptor beta chains follows, all from one sample in a study of blood T cell repertoires in COVID-19. Assay used: immunoSEQ multiplex PCR; TCRdb lists only in-frame clones, some missing. This sample yields fewer than 400,000 clones, of which roughly 87% are seen a single time; approximately 9% belongs to the top ten. Sequenced: PBMCs or T cells enriched from blood (not recorded which). The origin of the receptors is a woman between 18 and 29 years old who had recovered from COVID-19. Both conserved end residues are part of each CDR3. A D gene is named only where the DNA matches it firmly. Not every row has a clone size; where given, it reads once, few, many or a size class.

length,V,J,D,size,CDR3,DNA
15,TRBV5-1,TRBJ1-1,TRBD1,-,CASMDRGHSGTEAFF,TGCGCCAGCATGGACAGGGGGCATTCGGGCACTGAAGCTTTCTTT
14,TRBV7-2,TRBJ1-4,-,-,CASSLSDGRDKLFF,TGTGCCAGCAGCTTATCCGATGGGAGGGATAAACTGTTTTTT
15,TRBV27,TRBJ2-1,-,-,CASSLTPGTHNEQFF,TGTGCCAGCAGTCTCACCCCCGGGACACACAATGAGCAGTTCTTC
16,TRBV28,TRBJ2-7,TRBD2,-,CASSLLAGNFAHEQYF,TGTGCCAGCAGTTTATTAGCGGGGAACTTTGCACACGAGCAGTACTTC
13,TRBV3-1/TRBV3-2,TRBJ2-7,TRBD1,once,CASSHRGKYEQYF,TGTGCCAGCAGCCACAGGGGGAAATACGAGCAGTACTTC
17,TRBV11-2,TRBJ2-2,TRBD1,-,CASSPLRDRGRIGELFF,TGTGCCAGCAGCCCGCTCCGGGACAGGGGGCGGATCGGGGAGCTGTTTTTT
16,TRBV14,TRBJ2-3,TRBD2,-,CASSQLAGANTDTQYF,TGTGCCAGCAGCCAGTTAGCGGGGGCCAACACAGATACGCAGTATTTT
17,TRBV6-1,TRBJ2-1,TRBD1,-,CASSEEPTGTGDRAQFF,TGTGCCAGCAGCGAAGAACCAACCGGGACAGGGGACCGCGCGCAGTTCTTC
16,TRBV25-1,TRBJ2-2,TRBD1,-,CASSYPDRGNTGELFF,TGTGCCAGCAGTTACCCTGACAGGGGCAACACCGGGGAGCTGTTTTTT
14,TRBV5-1,TRBJ1-1,TRBD1,-,CASSTGQGNTEAFF,TGCGCCAGCAGCACGGGACAGGGGAACACTGAAGCTTTCTTT
14,TRBV23-1,TRBJ1-1,-,-,CASSQSNRNTEAFF,TGCGCCAGCAGTCAATCTAACAGAAACACTGAAGCTTTCTTT
13,TRBV2,TRBJ1-1,-,-,CASSEQINTEAFF,TGTGCCAGCAGTGAGCAGATAAACACTGAAGCTTTCTTT
14,TRBV5-1,TRBJ1-1,TRBD1,-,CASSPGQVNTEAFF,TGCGCCAGCAGCCCGGGACAGGTTAACACTGAAGCTTTCTTT
16,TRBV10-1,TRBJ2-5,TRBD2,-,CASRRTSGGAKETQYF,TGCGCCAGCAGAAGGACTAGCGGGGGGGCCAAAGAGACCCAGTACTTC
14,TRBV9,TRBJ2-3,TRBD2,-,CASSPGGVTDTQYF,TGTGCCAGCAGCCCCGGGGGGGTAACAGATACGCAGTATTTT
14,TRBV6-6,TRBJ1-1,-,-,CASSYFIEGSGAFF,TGTGCCAGCAGTTACTTTATAGAAGGGAGTGGAGCTTTCTTT
15,TRBV28,TRBJ2-5,-,-,CASSFGGGTQETQYF,TGTGCCAGCAGTTTTGGTGGCGGAACCCAAGAGACCCAGTACTTC
11,TRBV7-9,TRBJ1-1,-,-,CASSYTVEAFF,TGTGCCAGCAGTTATACGGTTGAAGCTTTCTTT
15,TRBV9,TRBJ1-4,TRBD1,once,CASSRGGADNEKLFF,TGTGCCAGCAGCCGAGGGGGCGCAGATAATGAAAAACTGTTTTTT
15,TRBV7-2,TRBJ1-1,-,-,CASSLGWGGDTEAFF,TGTGCCAGCAGCTTAGGGTGGGGAGGGGACACTGAAGCTTTCTTT
14,TRBV6-2/TRBV6-3,TRBJ2-3,-,-,CASSYSGRTDTQYF,TGTGCCAGCAGTTACTCGGGGCGCACAGATACGCAGTATTTT
14,TRBV7-9,TRBJ1-2,-,few,CASSLVDSNYGYTF,TGTGCCAGCAGCTTAGTCGACAGTAACTATGGCTACACCTTC
15,TRBV4-3,TRBJ2-1,TRBD1,-,CASSQEQGTYNEQFF,TGCGCCAGCAGCCAAGAACAGGGGACCTACAATGAGCAGTTCTTC
13,TRBV6-2/TRBV6-3,TRBJ1-1,-,-,CASSYNGGTEAFF,TGTGCCAGCAGTTATAACGGGGGCACTGAAGCTTTCTTT
16,TRBV5-6,TRBJ1-3,TRBD1,-,CASSSPYRGSGNTIYF,TGTGCCAGCAGCTCGCCGTACAGGGGCTCTGGAAACACCATATATTTT
13,TRBV5-1,TRBJ2-7,-,once,CASSLALGHEQYF,TGCGCCAGCAGCCTAGCCCTTGGACACGAGCAGTACTTC
15,TRBV7-2,TRBJ2-7,TRBD2,-,CASSPRLAGSYEQYF,TGTGCCAGCAGCCCCCGACTAGCGGGATCCTACGAGCAGTACTTC
16,TRBV11-2,TRBJ2-3,-,-,CASSRQLGGTTDTQYF,TGTGCCAGCAGCCGACAGTTGGGCGGAACAACAGATACGCAGTATTTT
15,TRBV6-5,TRBJ1-5,-,-,CASSYRGGGNQPQHF,TGTGCCAGCAGTTATCGAGGAGGTGGCAATCAGCCCCAGCATTTT
13,TRBV18,TRBJ2-1,TRBD2,few,CASSGGAYNEQFF,TGTGCCAGCTCAGGGGGGGCCTACAATGAGCAGTTCTTC
15,TRBV7-3,TRBJ1-2,-,-,CASSQSAGGNYGYTF,TGTGCCAGCAGCCAGTCTGCCGGGGGTAACTATGGCTACACCTTC
15,TRBV3-1/TRBV3-2,TRBJ1-1,-,-,CASSQEPGMNTEAFF,TGTGCCAGCAGCCAAGAGCCGGGAATGAACACTGAAGCTTTCTTT
14,TRBV5-6,TRBJ2-5,TRBD2,once,CASSIGLAGETQYF,TGTGCCAGCAGCATAGGACTAGCGGGGGAGACCCAGTACTTC
15,TRBV5-1,TRBJ1-1,TRBD1,-,CASSYLQGSGTEAFF,TGCGCCAGCAGCTACTTACAGGGGTCGGGGACTGAAGCTTTCTTT
14,TRBV2,TRBJ1-5,-,-,CASSETASNQPQHF,TGTGCCAGCAGTGAAACTGCCTCCAATCAGCCCCAGCATTTT
17,TRBV28,TRBJ1-3,-,-,CASSPWGGLKTGNTIYF,TGTGCCAGCAGCCCTTGGGGAGGATTAAAGACTGGAAACACCATATATTTT
13,TRBV9,TRBJ2-1,TRBD2,-,CASSSGPGGEQFF,TGTGCCAGCAGCAGCGGGCCGGGGGGTGAGCAGTTCTTC
18,TRBV7-3,TRBJ2-5,TRBD1,-,CASSLSYGTGPGWETQYF,TGTGCCAGCAGCTTATCGTATGGGACAGGGCCCGGTTGGGAGACCCAGTACTTC
15,TRBV28,TRBJ2-2,TRBD2,-,CASISGGTNTGELFF,TGTGCCAGCATCTCCGGGGGGACGAACACCGGGGAGCTGTTTTTT
14,TRBV19,TRBJ2-2,TRBD1,-,CASSDRANTGELFF,TGTGCCAGTAGTGACAGGGCGAACACCGGGGAGCTGTTTTTT
15,TRBV7-2,TRBJ2-4,TRBD2,-,CASSYRLAGAHIQYF,TGTGCCAGCAGTTACCGGCTGGCGGGAGCACACATTCAGTACTTC
16,TRBV7-2,TRBJ1-5,TRBD1,few,CASSFLGGQKNQPQHF,TGTGCCAGCAGCTTTTTAGGGGGACAGAAAAATCAGCCCCAGCATTTT
14,TRBV7-2,TRBJ1-5,-,-,CASSLNGVNQPQHF,TGTGCCAGCAGCTTAAACGGAGTCAATCAGCCCCAGCATTTT
15,TRBV6-6,TRBJ1-5,-,-,CASSYIGDSNQPQHF,TGTGCCAGCAGTTACATCGGAGATAGCAATCAGCCCCAGCATTTT
18,TRBV25-1,TRBJ2-5,-,-,CASSEFGAGLGSQETQYF,TGTGCCAGCAGTGAATTCGGTGCGGGGTTGGGGTCTCAAGAGACCCAGTACTTC
13,TRBV4-1,TRBJ1-5,-,-,CASSRGGNQPQHF,TGCGCCAGCAGTCGAGGAGGCAATCAGCCCCAGCATTTT
13,TRBV29-1,TRBJ2-5,TRBD1,-,CSVFVTGGETQYF,TGCAGCGTCTTCGTGACAGGGGGCGAGACCCAGTACTTC
15,TRBV18,TRBJ2-7,TRBD1,-,CASSPRRGRTYEQYF,TGTGCCAGCTCACCACGCAGGGGGAGAACCTACGAGCAGTACTTC
18,TRBV7-8,TRBJ2-2,TRBD2,many,CASSLPGLDFANTGELFF,TGTGCCAGCAGCCTGCCGGGACTAGACTTCGCGAACACCGGGGAGCTGTTTTTT
15,TRBV19,TRBJ2-7,TRBD2,-,CATTRTSGFSYEQYF,TGTGCCACAACCCGGACTAGCGGGTTCTCCTACGAGCAGTACTTC